This TCR beta chain came from a study of T-cell memory formation after mild COVID-19. Study-wide results and limits: Memory cells collected pre-infection included some clones that later responded, suggesting cross-reactive memory joined. Contracting clones, day 15 to 85, had balanced CD4/CD8, and later expanders favored CD4+. Most CD4+ clones that shrank were in CM and EM, while CD8+ ones turned up in EMRA.

On this clonotype itself: Its antigen is unidentified.

5'RACE with constant-segment primers built TCRalpha and TCRbeta cDNA libraries with UMIs. TCRdb redid the calling of the 5' RACE reads with MiXCR, one entry per CDR3 protein. The table has 100,000 to 150,000 distinct CDR3 sequences, approximately 15% seen once. The germline V gene encodes CDR1 SNHLY and CDR2 FYNNEI. The CDR3 consists of 17 residues. V was trimmed by 5 bases and J by 2 bases, leaving 20 bases between them. The sequenced material came from PBMCs or a T cell subset sorted from them (not recorded which). The chain joins TRBV2 to TRBJ2-3; D may be TRBD2 (5 bases). The receptor was derived from an adult woman who had mild COVID-19 (a few samples of this study predate the infection). Cell type and time point are not known. The DNA for the CDR3 is TGTGCCAGCAGTACTTCTTTAATGGGAGAGTTCACAGATACGCAGTATTTT. It encodes CASSTSLMGEFTDTQYF.